These 27 T cell receptor beta chains share one sample of origin, sequenced in a study of T cell clonotyping in hematopoietic cell transplantation. Generated by immunoSEQ multiplex PCR, the TCRdb table keeps only in-frame clones and is missing some. Altogether 12,000 or so clones are present, around 50% being singletons, with the ten largest covering approximately 11%. The material sequenced was peripheral blood mononuclear cells. The receptors here all came from a man in his fifties or sixties in good health. Some clones in this sample may be carry-over from other donors' samples.

The chain recombines TRBV25-1 with TRBJ2-7, with 7 bases lining up with TRBD2. Unmatched junction bases numbered 10, after V lost 4 bases and J lost 7 bases. The germline gives CDR1 MGHDK, CDR2 SYGVNS. CDR3 length equals 14 residues. The CDR3 DNA reads as TGTGCCAGCAGTGCCGGGACGGGGGGTAGGGAGCAGTACTTC. Encoded protein: CASSAGTGGREQYF.

This clone was counted a few times. CDR3 residues: CASRLNSGGVTDTQYF. CDR3 coding DNA: TGTGCCAGCAGACTGAATAGCGGGGGGGTTACAGATACGCAGTATTTT. This chain links TRBV2 with TRBJ2-3; TRBD2 agrees at 11 bases. V trimming: 6 bases; J trimming: 3 bases; junction bases outside the gene matches: 8. CDR1 and CDR2 from the germline V gene are SNHLY and FYNNEI. This CDR3 spans 16 amino acids.

The chain combines TRBV6-5 with TRBJ1-2, with D possibly TRBD1 on 5 matching bases. Germline assignment: CDR1 MNHEY and CDR2 SVGAGI. CDR3 length equals 15 residues. V was shortened by 6 bases and J by 2 bases, with 16 bases between the two germline ends. The CDR3 is CASRPVGTRNYGYTF. In DNA, the CDR3 is TGTGCCAGCAGGCCCGTGGGGACTCGAAACTATGGCTACACCTTC.

V usage is TRBV6-6 and J usage is TRBJ2-7, with 7 bases matching TRBD1. The trim removed 6 bases at V and 0 bases at J, leaving 2 bases unmatched. The CDR3 runs 13 residues. The germline V gene has CDR1 MNHNY and CDR2 SVGAGI (reference sequence). CDR3 protein: CASRGQSSYEQYF. DNA of the CDR3: TGTGCCAGCAGGGGACAGAGCTCCTACGAGCAGTACTTC.

This clone was picked up a small number of times. The gene calls are TRBV7-9 and TRBJ1-2; possibly TRBD1 for D (5 bases). The CDR3 loop spans 12 amino acids. The V gene's germline CDR1 is SEHNR and CDR2 FQNEAQ (reference sequence). The V end was cut by 0 bases, the J end by 8 bases, with 7 bases between. CDR3 DNA: TGTGCCAGCAGCTTAGCGCAGGGAGGCTACACCTTC. Its translation is CASSLAQGGYTF.

The sample holds a few counts of this clone. Given the absence of the conserved phenylalanine or tryptophan at the CDR3 end, a read error is likely. V is TRBV30 and J is TRBJ1-5, with D tentatively TRBD1 (5 bases). Germline CDR1 is GTSNPN and CDR2 is SVGIG (reference sequence). The CDR3 length is 13 residues. Trimming shortened V by 3 bases and J by 0 bases, and 6 bases separated the two germline ends. The CDR3: CAWSDSSNQPQHL. CDR3 bases: TGTGCCTGGAGCGACAGTAGCAATCAGCCCCAGCATCTT.

Concerning this clone itself: Germline and junction disagree at one end, which may indicate a read error. This chain connects TRBV7-2 to TRBJ2-7, with TRBD2 matching over 9 bases. Germline-derived CDR1 and CDR2 are SGHTA and FQGNSA. CDR3 size: 14 residues. CDR3 sequence (DNA): TGTGCCAGCAGCCCGCTAGCGGGAACTAGCGCGCAGCACTTC. Its translation: CASSPLAGTSAQHF.

This rearrangement joins TRBV30 to TRBJ1-1; D remains ambiguous. The germline gives CDR1 GTSNPN, CDR2 SVGIG (reference sequence). V shed 6 bases and J shed 1 base, with 6 bases lying between them. The CDR3 extends over 11 amino acids. CDR3 region: CACERNTEAFF. In DNA, the CDR3 is TGTGCCTGCGAGAGGAACACTGAAGCTTTCTTT.

This clone was detected once. This rearrangement joins TRBV30 to TRBJ1-2, with D possibly being TRBD1 (6 bases). The CDR3 is made up of 15 amino acids. V was pared by 2 bases and J by 4 bases, with 17 bases between. Germline CDR1 and CDR2: GTSNPN and SVGIG (reference sequence). For the CDR3, the DNA is TGTGCCTGGAGTCAGGGGCAGCATTCTTCCTATGGCTACACCTTC. Its protein product is CAWSQGQHSSYGYTF.

The CDR3 is CASRGDTQYF. The CDR3 DNA is TGTGCCAGCAGGGGAGATACGCAGTATTTT. The V and J genes are TRBV25-1 and TRBJ2-3; D gene ambiguous. Per the germline V gene, CDR1 is MGHDK and CDR2 is SYGVNS. V was trimmed by 6 bases and J by 5 bases, leaving 3 bases between them. This CDR3 has 10 amino acids.

The chain is built from TRBV7-6 and TRBJ1-2, with D tentatively TRBD1 (5 bases). V lost 2 bases and J 7 bases, leaving 20 bases between the germline ends. CDR1 SGHVS and CDR2 FNYEAQ come from the germline V gene. The CDR3 runs 16 residues. CDR3 region: CASSLTVTGGDGGYTF. CDR3 DNA: TGTGCCAGCAGCTTAACAGTGACCGGAGGGGATGGTGGCTACACCTTC.

This chain uses TRBV4-2 with TRBJ2-3, with D perhaps TRBD2 (5 bases). Deletions cut 5 bases from V and 3 bases from J, with 9 bases between. There are 13 residues in the CDR3. From germline, CDR1 is LGHNA and CDR2 YNFKEQ. The CDR3 bases are TGTGCCAGCAGCTTGACTACGACAGATACGCAGTATTTT. Its translation is CASSLTTTDTQYF.

The gene calls are TRBV7-2 and TRBJ1-5; 9 bases line up with TRBD1. V trimming: 1 base; J trimming: 5 bases; junction bases outside the gene matches: 3. The germline gives CDR1 SGHTA, CDR2 FQGNSA. The CDR3 length is 15 residues. The CDR3 loop reads CASSLGTGVHQPQHF. The DNA for the CDR3 is TGTGCCAGCAGCTTAGGGACAGGGGTACATCAGCCCCAGCATTTT.

The chain carries TRBV30 and TRBJ1-1; tentative D call: TRBD1 (5 bases). The CDR3 sequence is 14 residues long. CDR1 and CDR2 from the germline V gene are GTSNPN and SVGIG (reference sequence). Trimming cost V 0 bases and J 1 base, with 9 bases left between them. The chain's CDR3 is CAWSVGTENTEAFF. DNA of the CDR3: TGTGCCTGGAGTGTGGGGACTGAGAACACTGAAGCTTTCTTT.

This clone was observed a few times. The chain employs TRBV28 and TRBJ2-7; D gene uncertain. This CDR3 is built from 14 residues. CDR1 is MDHEN and CDR2 is SYDVKM in the germline V gene. V was shortened by 3 bases and J by 0 bases, with 9 bases between the two germline ends. CDR3 nucleotide sequence: TGTGCCAGCAGTTTGCACCCCACCTCCTACGAGCAGTACTTC. Its protein is CASSLHPTSYEQYF.

The V call is TRBV27, the J call TRBJ1-4, with D uncertain. Trimming pared 3 bases from V and 0 bases from J, leaving 8 bases between. This CDR3 contains 15 residues. The germline CDR1 and CDR2 sequences are MNHEY and SMNVEV (reference sequence). CDR3 nucleotide sequence: TGTGCCAGCAGTTTGGAAGGAGCAACTAATGAAAAACTGTTTTTT. Its protein product is CASSLEGATNEKLFF.

The count of this clone is one. The V gene is TRBV30, the J gene TRBJ1-1; weak D call: TRBD1 (5 bases). V shed 1 base and J shed 4 bases, with 10 bases lying between them. This CDR3 has 13 amino acids. Looked up from germline, CDR1 is GTSNPN and CDR2 is SVGIG (reference sequence). The chain's CDR3 is CAWSGGESTEAFF. Written as DNA, the CDR3 is TGTGCCTGGAGTGGGGGGGAGAGCACTGAAGCTTTCTTT.

The chain recombines TRBV30 with TRBJ1-2, with D tentatively TRBD1 (5 bases). In germline, CDR1 is GTSNPN, CDR2 SVGIG (reference sequence). The V end lost 4 bases, the J end lost 7 bases, and 13 bases lay between the germline ends. The CDR3 extends over 12 amino acids. The CDR3 DNA is TGTGCCTGGAAGCCGGGGCCAGGTGGCTACACCTTC. This translates into CAWKPGPGGYTF.

This clone is labeled as medium-sized (0.01 to 0.1%). The rearrangement joins TRBV9 to TRBJ2-7, with D possibly matching TRBD1 (6 bases). Between the trimmed V and J ends, which lost 4 bases and 5 bases, there was a span of 16 bases. The CDR3 spans 14 residues. The V gene's germline CDR1 is SGDLS and CDR2 YYNGEE. This chain's CDR3 is CASSPWDTGNEQYF. The CDR3 DNA reads as TGTGCCAGCAGCCCTTGGGACACGGGTAACGAGCAGTACTTC. The whole variable domain, filled in from reference TRBV9 and TRBJ2-7, reads DSGVTQTPKHLITATGQRVTLRCSPRSGDLSVYWYQQSLDQGLQFLIQYYNGEERAKGNILERFSAQQFPDLHSELNLSSLELGDSALYFCASSPWDTGNEQYFGPGTRLTVT.

This rearrangement joins TRBV25-1 to TRBJ1-2; weak D call: TRBD1 (5 bases). CDR3 length: 10 amino acids. Looked up from germline, CDR1 is MGHDK and CDR2 is SYGVNS. V was clipped by 8 bases and J by 8 bases, with 9 bases between them. The CDR3 region is CASEEGGYTF. In DNA, the CDR3 is TGTGCCAGCGAAGAGGGGGGCTACACCTTC.

V is TRBV7-9 and J is TRBJ2-3; D ambiguous. CDR1 SEHNR and CDR2 FQNEAQ come from the germline V gene (reference sequence). The CDR3 runs to 12 residues. V lost 3 bases to trimming and J lost 0 bases, with 1 base between them. CDR3 region: CASSFSTDTQYF. The CDR3 coding sequence is TGTGCCAGCAGCTTTAGCACAGATACGCAGTATTTT.

This clone was counted a few times. The V gene is TRBV6-5, the J gene TRBJ2-7; D not certain. Germline-derived CDR1 and CDR2 are MNHEY and SVGAGI. The CDR3 consists of 11 residues. V was trimmed by 2 bases and J by 2 bases, leaving 1 base between them. CDR3 protein: CASSYAYEQYF. The CDR3 DNA follows: TGTGCCAGCAGTTACGCCTACGAGCAGTACTTC.

The V gene is TRBV4-3, the J gene TRBJ2-6; unclear D gene. Germline V gene sequence: CDR1 LGHNA, CDR2 YSLEER. The V end lost 1 base, the J end lost 4 bases, and 5 bases lay between the germline ends. The CDR3 is 14 amino acids. CDR3 amino acids: CASSQAYGANVLTF. The DNA for the CDR3 is TGCGCCAGCAGCCAAGCTTACGGGGCCAACGTCCTGACTTTC.

This clone was seen more than once but under ten times. The chain combines TRBV30 with TRBJ1-5; D is perhaps TRBD1 (5 bases). The V end was cut by 0 bases, the J end by 7 bases, with 16 bases between. The CDR3 runs to 15 residues. Looked up from germline, CDR1 is GTSNPN and CDR2 is SVGIG (reference sequence). The DNA of the CDR3 is TGTGCCTGGAGTGTACGGTTGGGGACGACACAGCCCCAGCATTTT. Translated, it gives CAWSVRLGTTQPQHF. The whole variable domain, filled in from reference TRBV30 and TRBJ1-5, reads SQTIHQWPATLVQPVGSPLSLECTVEGTSNPNLYWYRQAAGRGLQLLFYSVGIGQISSEVPQNLSASRPQDRQFILSSKKLLLSDSGFYLCAWSVRLGTTQPQHFGDGTRLSIL.

This chain joins TRBV30 and TRBJ1-1; D gene uncertain. Trimming took off 5 bases at V and 0 bases at J, with 16 bases between the two ends. Germline CDR1 reads GTSNPN; CDR2 reads SVGIG (reference sequence). The CDR3 is 15 residues long. The CDR3 DNA follows: TGTGCCTGGGTTAGGCCCGGAGTTATGAACACTGAAGCTTTCTTT. Its translation is CAWVRPGVMNTEAFF.

The rearrangement uses TRBV6-1 and TRBJ2-7; possible D gene TRBD1, 7 bases. V was shortened by 7 bases and J by 4 bases, with 17 bases between the two germline ends. The CDR3 is 14 residues long. Germline-derived CDR1 and CDR2 are MNHNS and SASEGT. For the CDR3, the DNA is TGTGCCAGCAATATTGCGGGACAGTTTTACGAGCAGTACTTC. Its protein is CASNIAGQFYEQYF.

The chain is built from TRBV30 and TRBJ2-7, with TRBD2 matching over 9 bases. Germline-derived CDR1 and CDR2 are GTSNPN and SVGIG (reference sequence). CDR3 length equals 14 residues. Losses at the gene ends were 3 bases for V and 4 bases for J; bases not matched to a gene: 7. CDR3 in DNA: TGTGCCTGGAGCTTATTTAGCGGGAGTTACGAGCAGTACTTC. Protein sequence: CAWSLFSGSYEQYF.